Listed below are T cell receptor beta chains from one sample, sequenced in a study of blood T cell repertoires in COVID-19. Libraries were prepared by immunoSEQ multiplex PCR; TCRdb keeps only in-frame clonotypes and omits some of them. The sample yields approximately 300,000 clones, nearly 90% seen once. The material sequenced was PBMCs or T cells enriched from blood (not recorded which). The receptors come from a woman aged 25 to 39 who had recovered from COVID-19. Both conserved end residues are part of each CDR3. The D gene is left open where the match is weak. Only some rows state a clone size, as once, few, many or a class for expanded clones.

CASKGRGLRNRDTQYF,TGTGCCAGCAAGGGACGGGGACTCCGAAATCGGGATACGCAGTATTTT,.,.,TRBV19,TRBJ2-3
CASSQEGRGVAQPQHF,TGTGCCAGCAGCCAAGAAGGAAGAGGAGTGGCCCAGCCCCAGCATTTT,.,.,TRBV4-2,TRBJ1-5
CASSYRATSTDTQYF,TGTGCCAGCAGTTACCGCGCCACTAGCACAGATACGCAGTATTTT,.,.,TRBV6-2/TRBV6-3,TRBJ2-3
CASSQDWGQDYGYTF,TGCGCCAGCAGCCAAGACTGGGGACAGGACTATGGCTACACCTTC,.,TRBD1,TRBV4-1,TRBJ1-2
CASSWTLGQGDSYEQYF,TGCGCCAGCAGCTGGACCTTGGGACAGGGCGACTCCTACGAGCAGTACTTC,.,TRBD1,TRBV5-1,TRBJ2-7
CASSPSGRDEQFF,TGTGCCAGCAGCCCCTCAGGCCGCGATGAGCAGTTCTTC,.,.,TRBV7-3,TRBJ2-1
CATSGQNYEKLFF,TGTGCCACCAGCGGACAGAATTATGAAAAACTGTTTTTT,.,.,TRBV15,TRBJ1-4
CASSVSGTSGRYFTDTQYF,TGTGCCAGCAGCGTATCCGGGACTAGCGGGAGGTACTTCACAGATACGCAGTATTTT,once,TRBD2,TRBV9,TRBJ2-3
CASSYRLERSPQHF,TGTGCCAGCAGTTACCGTCTAGAAAGATCGCCCCAGCATTTT,.,.,TRBV6-5,TRBJ1-5
CASRTELYSNQPQHF,TGTGCCAGCAGGACGGAGCTCTATAGCAATCAGCCCCAGCATTTT,few,.,TRBV3-1/TRBV3-2,TRBJ1-5
CASSSIGGRLYF,TGCGCCAGCAGCTCTATAGGGGGAAGGCTGTACTTC,.,.,TRBV5-1,TRBJ2-7
CASLMGGLNTGELFF,TGTGCCAGCTTGATGGGGGGATTGAACACCGGGGAGCTGTTTTTT,.,.,TRBV28,TRBJ2-2
CASSSNVLAGETEAFF,TGTGCCAGCTCATCTAACGTTTTGGCAGGGGAGACTGAAGCTTTCTTT,.,.,TRBV18,TRBJ1-1
CASRGHSTDTQYF,TGTGCCAGCAGGGGACACAGCACAGATACGCAGTATTTT,.,.,TRBV6-5,TRBJ2-3
CASSKGRDSGQPQHF,TGTGCCAGCTCAAAAGGCCGGGACAGCGGTCAGCCCCAGCATTTT,.,TRBD1,TRBV18,TRBJ1-5
CASSEPDGSSAGQYF,TGCGCCAGCAGTGAACCGGATGGATCGTCGGCAGGGCAGTACTTC,.,.,TRBV10-2,TRBJ2-7
CASSLGDEQFF,TGTGCCAGCAGCTTAGGCGATGAGCAGTTCTTC,.,.,TRBV7-9,TRBJ2-1
CASSLPGRVGNEQFF,TGCGCCAGCAGCCTACCTGGCAGGGTCGGAAATGAGCAGTTCTTC,.,.,TRBV4-1,TRBJ2-1
CSASLLGGAEQYF,TGCAGTGCTAGTCTTTTGGGGGGGGCGGAGCAGTACTTC,.,.,TRBV20-1,TRBJ2-7
CASSQDRAGVPWGYTF,TGTGCCAGCAGCCAAGATAGGGCAGGGGTCCCGTGGGGCTACACCTTC,once,.,TRBV4-2,TRBJ1-2
CASSYSQGGLQPQHF,TGTGCCAGCAGTTACTCGCAGGGGGGATTACAGCCCCAGCATTTT,.,TRBD1,TRBV6-2/TRBV6-3,TRBJ1-5
CASSEGQGDGYTF,TGCGCCAGCAGCGAGGGACAGGGGGATGGCTACACCTTC,.,TRBD1,TRBV5-1,TRBJ1-2
CSGGTTNEKLFF,TGCAGCGGAGGAACAACTAATGAAAAACTGTTTTTT,once,.,TRBV29-1,TRBJ1-4
CASSSILNPYGYTF,TGTGCCAGCAGCTCCATACTAAACCCGTATGGCTACACCTTC,.,.,TRBV6-5,TRBJ1-2
CASSRGYEQYF,TGTGCCAGCAGCCGCGGTTACGAGCAGTACTTC,.,.,TRBV27,TRBJ2-7
CASSVETGHNSPLHF,TGTGCCAGCAGCGTAGAGACAGGGCATAATTCACCCCTCCACTTT,.,TRBD1,TRBV9,TRBJ1-6
CASSVESTSRHYEQYF,TGTGCCAGCAGCGTAGAGTCTACTAGCCGGCACTACGAGCAGTACTTC,.,.,TRBV9,TRBJ2-7
CASSEAPLAGGTGELFF,TGTGCCAGCAGTGAAGCACCTCTCGCAGGGGGCACCGGGGAGCTGTTTTTT,.,TRBD1,TRBV6-1,TRBJ2-2
CASSQDRGRGQPQHF,TGTGCCAGCAGCCAGGACAGGGGACGGGGGCAGCCCCAGCATTTT,.,TRBD1,TRBV7-2,TRBJ1-5
CASSLWAAVNTEAFF,TGTGCCAGCAGCTTATGGGCAGCCGTGAACACTGAAGCTTTCTTT,.,.,TRBV7-8,TRBJ1-1
CASSSGSNQPQHF,TGTGCCAGCTCATCCGGTTCCAATCAGCCCCAGCATTTT,.,.,TRBV18,TRBJ1-5
CASSQNRGSNEKLFF,TGTGCCAGCAGCCAAAACAGGGGTTCTAATGAAAAACTGTTTTTT,.,TRBD1,TRBV7-2,TRBJ1-4
CASSDTGTYEQYF,TGTGCCAGTAGTGATACAGGGACGTACGAGCAGTACTTC,.,.,TRBV19,TRBJ2-7
CAWSGANYGYTF,TGTGCCTGGAGTGGAGCTAACTATGGCTACACCTTC,few,.,TRBV30,TRBJ1-2
CASSLSPAGTEAFF,TGTGCCAGCAGCTTATCTCCGGCGGGCACTGAAGCTTTCTTT,.,.,TRBV5-5,TRBJ1-1
CASRPSPGTNYGYTF,TGTGCCAGCAGGCCATCCCCGGGGACTAACTATGGCTACACCTTC,few,.,TRBV6-4,TRBJ1-2
CALMGPPGNTIYF,TGTGCCTTAATGGGCCCGCCGGGAAACACCATATATTTT,.,.,TRBV30,TRBJ1-3
CASSFWGAGTDTQYF,TGTGCCAGCAGCTTCTGGGGAGCAGGCACAGATACGCAGTATTTT,.,.,TRBV7-9,TRBJ2-3
CASSFTQANTEAFF,TGCGCCAGCAGCTTTACGCAGGCGAACACTGAAGCTTTCTTT,.,.,TRBV5-1,TRBJ1-1
CASRDRRSNQPQHF,TGTGCCAGCAGGGACAGGCGTAGCAATCAGCCCCAGCATTTT,.,TRBD1,TRBV2,TRBJ1-5
CASSREDSGKAFF,TGCGCCAGCAGTCGCGAGGACAGTGGAAAAGCTTTCTTT,once,.,TRBV5-1,TRBJ1-1
CASSPRTGNTGELFF,TGCGCCAGCAGCCCCCGGACAGGGAACACCGGGGAGCTGTTTTTT,.,TRBD1,TRBV5-1,TRBJ2-2
CASSLDLGRLNTEAFF,TGCGCCAGCAGCTTGGATTTGGGCCGGTTGAACACTGAAGCTTTCTTT,.,.,TRBV5-1,TRBJ1-1
CASRTRAGAPDTQYF,TGTGCCAGCCGTACCCGAGCGGGGGCCCCAGATACGCAGTATTTT,.,TRBD2,TRBV11-2,TRBJ2-3
CASSFENGQPQHF,TGTGCCAGCAGCTTTGAAAACGGGCAGCCCCAGCATTTT,.,.,TRBV7-9,TRBJ1-5
CASSARGQGDGYTF,TGTGCCAGCAGTGCCCGGGGACAGGGTGATGGCTACACCTTC,.,TRBD1,TRBV25-1,TRBJ1-2
CASSYDARWNTEAFF,TGTGCCAGCAGCTATGACGCTAGGTGGAACACTGAAGCTTTCTTT,.,.,TRBV7-9,TRBJ1-1
CASSFAGQETQYF,TGTGCCAGCAGCTTCGCAGGACAAGAGACCCAGTACTTC,.,.,TRBV5-6,TRBJ2-5
CAWSVKLLNTEAFF,TGTGCCTGGAGTGTAAAACTCTTGAACACTGAAGCTTTCTTT,.,.,TRBV30,TRBJ1-1
CATSDFPTGVGHQPQHF,TGTGCCACCAGTGATTTCCCGACAGGGGTGGGCCACCAGCCCCAGCATTTT,.,TRBD1,TRBV24-1,TRBJ1-5
CASSLGDRGGQPQHF,TGCGCCAGCAGCTTGGGGGACAGGGGAGGTCAGCCCCAGCATTTT,.,TRBD1,TRBV5-1,TRBJ1-5
CASSLTGGNGYTF,TGTGCCAGCAGCCTGACAGGGGGTAATGGCTACACCTTC,.,TRBD1,TRBV7-9,TRBJ1-2
CASSISGTVYEQYF,TGTGCCAGTAGTATATCCGGGACAGTCTACGAGCAGTACTTC,.,TRBD1,TRBV19,TRBJ2-7
CASSLNPGTVGGYTF,TGCGCCAGCAGCTTGAACCCCGGGACAGTGGGCGGCTACACCTTC,.,TRBD1,TRBV5-1,TRBJ1-2
CASRDGTGAFYGYTF,TGTGCCAGCAGGGACGGGACAGGGGCTTTCTATGGCTACACCTTC,.,TRBD1,TRBV2,TRBJ1-2
CASSMVSSYEQYF,TGTGCCAGCAGTATGGTCAGCTCCTACGAGCAGTACTTC,.,.,TRBV6-1,TRBJ2-7
CASSLEVGGLEEKLFF,TGCGCCAGCAGCTTGGAAGTCGGGGGGCTGGAGGAAAAACTGTTTTTT,.,.,TRBV5-1,TRBJ1-4
CASKRRQGLETQYF,TGTGCCAGCAAACGCCGGCAGGGGCTGGAGACCCAGTACTTC,.,.,TRBV27,TRBJ2-5
CASRTWGANEKLFF,TGTGCCAGCAGGACGTGGGGGGCTAATGAAAAACTGTTTTTT,.,.,TRBV5-4,TRBJ1-4